The next 26 T cell receptor beta chains were all read from a single sample in a study of T cells after yellow fever vaccination. Each CDR3 protein is one row after TCRdb ran MiXCR on the 5' RACE reads. The sample yields 500,000 to 650,000 distinct CDR3 sequences, about 12% seen once. This specimen consisted of PBMCs, obtained on the day of the yellow fever booster vaccination. Every receptor here comes from a man aged 25 to 40 who received the YFV17D yellow fever vaccine.

The chain joins TRBV9 to TRBJ2-1; 9 bases match TRBD2. Germline V lookup: CDR1 SGDLS, CDR2 YYNGEE. This CDR3 region has 15 residues. Unmatched junction bases numbered 7, after V lost 0 bases and J lost 9 bases. The DNA for the CDR3 is TGTGCCAGCAGCGTAGCCAGCGGGAGGACCGGTGAGCAGTTCTTC. Amino acids: CASSVASGRTGEQFF.

This clonotype was detected only a few times. An end of the junction differs from the germline gene, which may be a read error. The V call is TRBV19, the J call TRBJ2-7; perhaps D is TRBD1 or TRBD2 (5 bases each). Germline lookup yields CDR1 LNHDA and CDR2 SQIVND (reference sequence). The CDR3 is 14 amino acids. The CDR3: CASSMRGALEITDF. CDR3 nucleotides: TGTGCCAGTAGTATGAGGGGAGCCTTGGAAATAACGGACTTC. The full variable domain, its missing parts supplied by reference TRBV19 and TRBJ2-7, is DGGITQSPKYLFRKEGQNVTLSCEQNLNHDAMYWYRQDPGQGLRLIYYSQIVNDFQKGDIAEGYSVSREKKESFPLTVTSAQKNPTAFYLCASSMRGALEITDFGPGTRLTVT.

The chain combines TRBV7-9 with TRBJ1-1; the D gene is possibly TRBD1 (5 bases). Trimming cost V 3 bases and J 4 bases, with 12 bases left between them. There are 14 residues in the CDR3. Germline values: CDR1 SEHNR, CDR2 FQNEAQ (reference sequence). The CDR3 DNA sequence: TGTGCCAGCAGCTTCAAGCCAGGGTTCACTGAAGCTTTCTTT. It encodes CASSFKPGFTEAFF.

This clonotype turned up a few times. This chain joins TRBV6-6 and TRBJ1-4; D uncertain. This CDR3 is built from 12 residues. Germline CDR1 reads MNHNY; CDR2 reads SVGAGI (reference sequence). Trimming left V 0 bases short and J 10 bases short, with 6 bases between. For the CDR3, the DNA is TGTGCCAGCAGTTACTCGACTGGAAAACTGTTTTTT. Protein: CASSYSTGKLFF.

The genes are TRBV10-2 and TRBJ2-5; the D gene is possibly TRBD2 (5 bases). Germline values: CDR1 WSHSY, CDR2 SAAADI. This CDR3 has 18 residues. V was trimmed by 3 bases and J by 5 bases, leaving 25 bases between them. CDR3 sequence: CASSDRGWFSSELETQYF. The CDR3 DNA reads TGCGCCAGCAGTGATCGAGGGTGGTTTAGTAGCGAGTTGGAGACCCAGTACTTC.

The gene calls are TRBV20-1 and TRBJ1-3; D remains ambiguous. This CDR3 spans 15 amino acids. The germline V gene has CDR1 DFQATT and CDR2 SNEGSKA (reference sequence). V lost 0 bases to trimming and J lost 4 bases, with 13 bases between them. CDR3 residues: CSARDLLVAGNTIYF. The CDR3 DNA sequence: TGCAGTGCTAGAGATCTCTTGGTGGCAGGAAACACCATATATTTT.

The chain is built from TRBV6-2 or TRBV6-3 and TRBJ2-1, with D possibly TRBD2 on 5 matching bases. This CDR3 is 11 amino acids long. V was shortened by 8 bases and J by 9 bases, with 11 bases between the two germline ends. Germline loops: CDR1 MNHEY, CDR2 SVGEGT. The CDR3 loop reads CASGLGFEQFF. CDR3 in DNA: TGTGCCAGCGGACTCGGGTTTGAGCAGTTCTTC.

This clonotype has a handful of counts. The chain couples TRBV20-1 to TRBJ2-5; 7 nucleotides line up with TRBD2. V shed 5 bases and J 5 bases; nucleotides not matched to a gene: 14. Per the germline V gene, CDR1 is DFQATT and CDR2 is SNEGSKA (reference sequence). This CDR3 has 15 residues. The CDR3 DNA is TGCAGTGCTCGCCAACTAGCGCAGATGTCGGAGACCCAGTACTTC. This codes for CSARQLAQMSETQYF.

This clonotype was picked up a small number of times. The chain employs TRBV6-2 or TRBV6-3 and TRBJ1-5; D is undetermined. Trimming pared 7 bases from V and 7 bases from J, leaving 14 bases between. The CDR3 covers 13 residues. CDR1 MNHEY and CDR2 SVGEGT come from the germline V gene. The CDR3 nucleotides read TGTGCCAGCACCCAACGCCCGAGGCAGCCCCAGCATTTT. Encoded protein: CASTQRPRQPQHF.

This clonotype occurred a few times. V is TRBV9 and J is TRBJ2-4, with D hard to call. The CDR3 covers 16 residues. Germline CDR1 reads SGDLS; CDR2 reads YYNGEE. Trimming took 4 bases from V and 0 from J, leaving 14 bases between them. CDR3 bases: TGTGCCAGCAGCTCTACGGATACCGTAGCCAAAAACATTCAGTACTTC. It specifies CASSSTDTVAKNIQYF.

This clonotype showed up just once. The V call is TRBV19, the J call TRBJ1-3; D is ambiguous. The CDR3 extends over 15 amino acids. The germline V gene has CDR1 LNHDA and CDR2 SQIVND (reference sequence). V dropped 5 bases and J dropped 2 bases, with 13 bases sitting between them. DNA of the CDR3: TGTGCCAGTAGTCCAAGGACCGGGACTGGAAACACCATATATTTT. Its translation: CASSPRTGTGNTIYF.

This clonotype came up once. The junction and the germline gene differ at one end; a read error may be behind it. The gene calls are TRBV7-2 and TRBJ2-7; 7 nucleotides align to TRBD2. Germline V gene data show CDR1 as SGHTA and CDR2 as FQGNSA. This CDR3 is built from 15 residues. The DNA of the CDR3 is TGTGCCATCAGCCTCCGGACTAGTAGCTCCTACGAGCAGTACTTC. Its translation: CAISLRTSSSYEQYF.

The chain carries TRBV2 and TRBJ1-4, with 8 bases matching TRBD1. CDR1 and CDR2 from the germline V gene are SNHLY and FYNNEI. This CDR3 has 15 residues. The ends lost 5 bases at V and 4 bases at J; junction bases unmatched: 6. CDR3 in DNA: TGTGCCAGCAGTTCCCCGGACAGGGATAATGAAAAACTGTTTTTT. Translating it yields CASSSPDRDNEKLFF.

The chain joins TRBV14 to TRBJ2-1; 10 nucleotides agree with TRBD1. V dropped 1 base and J dropped 4; count of bases not matched to a gene: 4. Germline CDR1 is SGHDN and CDR2 is FVKESK. The CDR3 totals 16 residues. DNA of the CDR3: TGTGCCAGCAGCCAAGGAGGGACAGGGGTTTACAATGAGCAGTTCTTC. Encoded protein: CASSQGGTGVYNEQFF.

This clonotype came up a few times. This chain uses TRBV7-2 with TRBJ2-1, with TRBD2 matching over 9 bases. Trimming removed 3 bases from V and 5 bases from J; junction bases left unmatched: 8. This CDR3 contains 16 residues. Germline-derived CDR1 and CDR2 are SGHTA and FQGNSA. The CDR3 DNA sequence: TGTGCCAGCAGCTTGAACCTAGCGGGGACACACAATGAGCAGTTCTTC. Translating gives CASSLNLAGTHNEQFF.

The genes are TRBV6-2 or TRBV6-3 and TRBJ1-2, with TRBD1 as a possible D gene (5 bases). The CDR3 loop spans 13 amino acids. Germline V CDR1 and CDR2: MNHEY, SVGEGT. V dropped 6 bases and J dropped 8 bases, with 16 bases sitting between them. The CDR3 reads CASSEIPTEGYTF. Written as DNA, the CDR3 is TGTGCCAGCAGCGAAATTCCGACAGAAGGCTACACCTTC.

J is TRBJ2-7 and V is TRBV25-1, with 7 bases lining up with TRBD2. The length of the CDR3 is 13 residues. The germline V gene has CDR1 MGHDK and CDR2 SYGVNS. V lost 3 bases, J lost 4 bases, and 3 bases stayed unmatched. CDR3 in amino acids: CASSDPGLYEQYF. In nucleotides, the CDR3 is TGTGCCAGCAGTGACCCGGGACTATACGAGCAGTACTTC.

V usage is TRBV5-1 and J usage is TRBJ1-2; D possibly corresponds to TRBD1 (5 bases). Germline V lookup: CDR1 SGHRS, CDR2 YFSETQ. Trimming shortened V by 0 bases and J by 1 base, and 13 bases separated the two germline ends. CDR3 length: 16 residues. CDR3 DNA sequence: TGCGCCAGCAGCTTGGGTGGAGGGGCGAATAACTATGGCTACACCTTC. Translating gives CASSLGGGANNYGYTF.

The chain links TRBV20-1 to TRBJ1-6; possibly TRBD1 for D (6 bases). Trimming removed 2 bases at V and 9 bases at J, with 11 bases between. Germline CDR1 is DFQATT and CDR2 is SNEGSKA (reference sequence). The CDR3 spans 13 residues. The CDR3 sequence: CSARSEGGSPLHF. In DNA form, the CDR3 reads TGCAGTGCTAGATCGGAGGGGGGTTCACCCCTCCACTTT.

The chain couples TRBV7-6 to TRBJ2-5, with 7 bases lining up with TRBD1. The CDR3 is made up of 17 amino acids. Trimming cost V 5 bases and J 0 bases; bases outside gene matches: 12. Per germline, CDR1 SGHVS and CDR2 FNYEAQ. The DNA for the CDR3 is TGTGCCAGCAGCCCACGTACAGGGGTTCCCAACCAAGAGACCCAGTACTTC. It translates to CASSPRTGVPNQETQYF.

The V call is TRBV20-1, the J call TRBJ2-7, with TRBD2 matching 7 bases. The CDR3 has 13 residues. Per the germline V gene, CDR1 is DFQATT and CDR2 is SNEGSKA (reference sequence). Losses at the gene ends were 0 bases for V and 9 bases for J; bases not matched to a gene: 8. In nucleotides, the CDR3 is TGCAGTGCTAGAGATCTGAGCGGGAAACGGCAGTACTTC. As protein: CSARDLSGKRQYF.

This clonotype has just a few counts. The V call is TRBV12-3 or TRBV12-4, the J call TRBJ2-3, with D perhaps TRBD1 or TRBD2 (5 bases each). Trimming shortened V by 1 base and J by 4 bases, and 12 bases separated the two germline ends. This CDR3 spans 15 amino acids. CDR3 nucleotides: TGTGCCAGCAGTTTAGGGGGTGGGACCCCAGATACGCAGTATTTT. Amino acid sequence: CASSLGGGTPDTQYF.

This clonotype was recorded many times. This chain uses TRBV11-2 with TRBJ1-1; no firm D call. V lost 1 base to trimming and J lost 4 bases, with 13 bases between them. Germline lookup yields CDR1 SGHAT and CDR2 FQNNGV. This CDR3 has 15 amino acids. The CDR3 coding sequence is TGTGCCAGCAGCTTAGTCGACTCCCGGGGCACTGAAGCTTTCTTT. Amino acids: CASSLVDSRGTEAFF.

The chain links TRBV13 to TRBJ2-5; 7 positions match TRBD2. After removal of 2 bases from V and 5 bases from J, the junction contained 8 bases not matched to a gene. The CDR3 has 15 amino acids. CDR1 is PRHDT and CDR2 is FYEKMQ in the germline V gene (reference sequence). DNA of the CDR3: TGTGCCAGCAGCTTACCCCCTCAAGCGGGGGAGACCCAGTACTTC. It translates to CASSLPPQAGETQYF.

The CDR3 sequence: CASSRGYGKETQYF. CDR3 coding DNA: TGTGCCAGCAGCCGAGGTTACGGAAAAGAGACCCAGTACTTC. The chain couples TRBV7-7 to TRBJ2-5; the D is unclear. The CDR3 has 14 amino acids. The germline CDR1 and CDR2 sequences are SSHAT and FNYEAQ (reference sequence). V lost 5 bases and J 3 bases, leaving 13 bases between the germline ends.

A few counts support this clonotype. This rearrangement joins TRBV4-3 to TRBJ2-7, with D unclear. Trimming removed 7 bases at V and 2 bases at J, with 6 bases between. Germline loops: CDR1 LGHNA, CDR2 YSLEER. The CDR3 extends over 11 amino acids. The CDR3 sequence: CASTNTYEQYF. CDR3 DNA: TGCGCCAGCACAAACACCTACGAGCAGTACTTC.